This entry is about one TCR beta chain. Its antigen is still unknown. It was with 60 Vbeta and 13 Jbeta primers that the PCR ran. Here immunoSEQ multiplex PCR was the method, and the copy in TCRdb shows in-frame clones only, minus some. This table holds 100,000 or so clones, 83% found once. The data belong to a study of cytomegalovirus exposure and HLA in healthy donors. General study findings and limits: TCR beta V- and J-gene trimming, according to a later analysis, was linked to a missense DCLRE1C variant.

Germline lookup yields CDR1 MRHNA and CDR2 SNTAGT. Trimming pared 4 bases from V and 6 bases from J, leaving 11 bases between. The CDR3 runs 13 residues. This receptor was taken from a man between 18 and 35 years old in good health and CMV-seronegative. Sequenced sample: PBMCs. The rearrangement uses TRBV6-4 and TRBJ2-3, with D unresolved. The CDR3 DNA follows: TGTGCCAGCAGTGTCGGCCTCAGGGATACGCAGTATTTT. This encodes CASSVGLRDTQYF.